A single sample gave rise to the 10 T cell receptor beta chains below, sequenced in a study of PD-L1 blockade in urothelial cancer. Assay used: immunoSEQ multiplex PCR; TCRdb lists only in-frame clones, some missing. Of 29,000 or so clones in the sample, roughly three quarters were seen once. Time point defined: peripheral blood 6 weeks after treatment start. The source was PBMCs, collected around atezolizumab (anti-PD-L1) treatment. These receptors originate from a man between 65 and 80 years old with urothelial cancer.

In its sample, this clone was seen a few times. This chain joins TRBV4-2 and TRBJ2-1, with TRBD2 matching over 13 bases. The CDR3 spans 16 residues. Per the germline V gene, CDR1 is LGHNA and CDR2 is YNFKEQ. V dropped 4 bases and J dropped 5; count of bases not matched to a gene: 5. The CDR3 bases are TGTGCCAGCAGCCGAGGGACTAGCGGGATCGACAATGAGCAGTTCTTC. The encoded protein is CASSRGTSGIDNEQFF.

In DNA form, the CDR3 reads TGTGCCAGCAGCCTTCGGTCGGCCAAAAACATTCAGTACTTC. Translation: CASSLRSAKNIQYF. The chain couples TRBV5-6 to TRBJ2-4, with no clear D. V lost 4 bases to trimming and J lost 1 base, with 9 bases between them. Per the germline V gene, CDR1 is SGHDT and CDR2 is YYEEEE. This CDR3 has 14 residues.

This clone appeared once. This CDR3 reads CASSQPFGQGYEQYF. The CDR3 coding sequence is TGTGCCAGCAGCCAACCCTTCGGACAGGGCTACGAGCAGTACTTC. V gene TRBV14 combines with J gene TRBJ2-7; 8 bases are shared with TRBD1. The CDR3 extends over 15 amino acids. V lost 2 bases and J lost 3; bases outside the gene matches: 6. Per germline, CDR1 SGHDN and CDR2 FVKESK.

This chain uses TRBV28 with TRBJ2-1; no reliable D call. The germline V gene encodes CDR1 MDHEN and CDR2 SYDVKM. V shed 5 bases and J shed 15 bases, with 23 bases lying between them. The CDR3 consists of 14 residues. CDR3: CASSLPSSSYPRFF. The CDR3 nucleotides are TGTGCCAGCAGTCTCCCGTCCTCGAGCTATCCGCGGTTCTTC.

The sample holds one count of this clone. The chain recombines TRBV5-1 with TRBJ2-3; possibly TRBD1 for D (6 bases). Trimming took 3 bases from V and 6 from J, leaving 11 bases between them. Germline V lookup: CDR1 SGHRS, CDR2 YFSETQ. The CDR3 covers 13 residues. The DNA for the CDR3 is TGCGCCAGCAGCTCGGATCAGGGGGATACGCAGTATTTT. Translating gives CASSSDQGDTQYF.

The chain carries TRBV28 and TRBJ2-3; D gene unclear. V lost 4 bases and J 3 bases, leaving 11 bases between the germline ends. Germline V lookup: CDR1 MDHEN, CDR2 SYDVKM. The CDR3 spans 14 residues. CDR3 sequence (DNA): TGTGCCAGCAGTTCCCGGGTTCGGACAGATACGCAGTATTTT. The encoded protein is CASSSRVRTDTQYF.

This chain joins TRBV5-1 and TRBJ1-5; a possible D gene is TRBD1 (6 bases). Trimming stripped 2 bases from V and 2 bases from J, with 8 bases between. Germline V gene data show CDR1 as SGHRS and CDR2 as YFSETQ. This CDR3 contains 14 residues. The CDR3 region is CASSLSGGNQPQHF. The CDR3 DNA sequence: TGCGCCAGCAGCTTATCAGGGGGCAATCAGCCCCAGCATTTT.

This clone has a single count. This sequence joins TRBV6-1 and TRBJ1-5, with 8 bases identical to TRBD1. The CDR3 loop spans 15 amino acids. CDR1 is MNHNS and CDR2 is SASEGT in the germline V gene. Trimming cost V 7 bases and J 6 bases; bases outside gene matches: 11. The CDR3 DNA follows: TGTGCCAGCACCGGAGGACAGGGCCGGACTCAGCCCCAGCATTTT. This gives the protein CASTGGQGRTQPQHF.

The CDR3 spells CASGSRQGGVSGANVLTF. DNA for the CDR3: TGTGCCAGCGGCTCTCGGCAGGGAGGGGTCTCTGGGGCCAACGTCCTGACTTTC. The V and J genes are TRBV7-9 and TRBJ2-6; 7 positions agree with TRBD2. The CDR3 contains 18 residues. V was pared by 8 bases and J by 0 bases, with 13 bases of the junction left unmatched. The germline V gene has CDR1 SEHNR and CDR2 FQNEAQ (reference sequence).

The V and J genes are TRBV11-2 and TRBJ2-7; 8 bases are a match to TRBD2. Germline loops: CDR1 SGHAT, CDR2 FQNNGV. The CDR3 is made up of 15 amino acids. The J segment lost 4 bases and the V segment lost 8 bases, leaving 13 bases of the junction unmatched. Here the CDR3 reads CASEWFKREQYEQYF. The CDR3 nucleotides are TGTGCCAGCGAGTGGTTTAAGCGGGAGCAGTACGAGCAGTACTTC. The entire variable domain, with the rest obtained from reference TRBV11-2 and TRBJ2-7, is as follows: EAGVAQSPRYKIIEKRQSVAFWCNPISGHATLYWYQQILGQGPKLLIQFQNNGVVDDSQLPKDRFSAERLKGVDSTLKIQPAKLEDSAVYLCASEWFKREQYEQYFGPGTRLTVT.